What follows are 18 T cell receptor beta chains derived from one specimen sequenced in a study of metastatic and nonmetastatic thyroid tumors. TCRdb reprocessed the PCR reads via MiXCR. The repertoire has about 16,000 clones, about 35% of them found once; the top ten carry about 7%. No patient received treatment before thyroid surgery. The sequenced sample was tumor tissue. The receptors come from a female donor with papillary thyroid cancer or a benign thyroid nodule (not recorded which). Some clones in this sample may be carry-over from other donors' samples.

The CDR3 DNA follows: TGCGCCAGCAGCTGGAGTAGTGGGGGAATGAACACTGAAGCTTTCTTT. Amino acids: CASSWSSGGMNTEAFF. The chain is built from TRBV5-1 and TRBJ1-1; maybe TRBD1 (5 bases). CDR1 and CDR2 from the germline V gene are SGHRS and YFSETQ. The V and J ends lost 3 bases and 0 bases respectively, with 15 bases between them. The CDR3 has 16 residues.

This clone came up a few times. J is TRBJ1-5 and V is TRBV12-3 or TRBV12-4, with 8 bases that match TRBD1. Trimming took 3 bases from V and 5 from J; bases not matched to a gene: 0. CDR3 size: 13 residues. In DNA form, the CDR3 reads TGTGCCAGCAGTTTGACAGGGGATCAGCCCCAGCATTTT. It specifies CASSLTGDQPQHF.

In its sample, this clone was seen once. The CDR3 DNA reads TGTGCCTGGAGTCTTAAATGGTCGACGAGCTATGGCTACACCTTC. Amino acids: CAWSLKWSTSYGYTF. The chain employs TRBV30 and TRBJ1-2; no definite D call. CDR1 and CDR2 (germline): GTSNPN, SVGIG (reference sequence). Trimming pared 2 bases from V and 4 bases from J, leaving 17 bases between. The length of the CDR3 is 15 residues.

This chain connects TRBV30 to TRBJ1-6; D gene unclear. The V and J ends lost 1 base and 7 bases respectively, with 8 bases between them. Germline CDR1 GTSNPN, CDR2 SVGIG (reference sequence). The CDR3 spans 13 residues. For the CDR3, the DNA is TGTGCCTGGAGTGAGGCTACAAATTCACCCCTCCACTTT. Translating it yields CAWSEATNSPLHF.

This rearrangement joins TRBV28 to TRBJ1-5, with 7 nucleotides matching TRBD1. Germline CDR1 is MDHEN and CDR2 is SYDVKM. The CDR3 extends over 13 amino acids. Trimming took 6 bases from V and 9 from J; bases not matched to a gene: 8. In DNA, the CDR3 is TGTGCCAGCAGGGGGACAGACAATACGCCCCAGCATTTT. Translated, it gives CASRGTDNTPQHF.

This clone came up many times. The rearrangement joins TRBV2 to TRBJ2-3, with TRBD2 identical over 8 bases. V trimming: 6 bases; J trimming: 4 bases; junction bases outside the gene matches: 3. Germline CDR1 reads SNHLY; CDR2 reads FYNNEI. The length of the CDR3 is 13 residues. CDR3 amino acids: CASRRGAADTQYF. For the CDR3, the DNA is TGTGCCAGCAGGCGGGGGGCCGCAGATACGCAGTATTTT. Based on the CDR3 plus reference TRBV2 and TRBJ2-3, the full variable domain is EPEVTQTPSHQVTQMGQEVILRCVPISNHLYFYWYRQILGQKVEFLVSFYNNEISEKSEIFDDQFSVERPDGSNFTLKIRSTKLEDSAMYFCASRRGAADTQYFGPGTRLTVL.

By share of the sample, this clone is medium-sized. This sequence joins TRBV2 and TRBJ1-5, with D tentatively TRBD1 (5 bases). The CDR3 contains 15 residues. The V gene's germline CDR1 is SNHLY and CDR2 FYNNEI. The ends were cut back, 6 bases at V and 4 bases at J, with 16 bases in the middle. The CDR3 is CASRGEAGANQPQHF. The CDR3 DNA reads TGTGCCAGCAGGGGGGAGGCGGGAGCTAATCAGCCCCAGCATTTT.

This clone was observed a handful of times. This chain connects TRBV27 to TRBJ1-2; D possibly corresponds to TRBD1 (5 bases). Trimming took off 4 bases at V and 1 base at J, with 19 bases between the two ends. Germline-derived CDR1 and CDR2 are MNHEY and SMNVEV (reference sequence). The length of the CDR3 is 17 residues. The CDR3 coding sequence is TGTGCCAGCAGTTACCGGCCAGGACATTTGGGTAACTATGGCTACACCTTC. Amino acids: CASSYRPGHLGNYGYTF.

V is TRBV30 and J is TRBJ1-2; 7 nucleotides line up with TRBD1. J was trimmed by 5 bases and V by 5 bases; bases with no gene match: 11. Germline CDR1 reads GTSNPN; CDR2 reads SVGIG (reference sequence). This CDR3 is 14 amino acids long. CDR3 sequence: CAWHGTADPYGYTF. In nucleotides, the CDR3 is TGTGCCTGGCACGGGACAGCAGACCCTTATGGCTACACCTTC.

By share, this clone counts as large. The chain employs TRBV7-9 and TRBJ1-3; no clear D gene. V was clipped by 5 bases and J by 6 bases, with 17 bases between them. Germline assignment: CDR1 SEHNR and CDR2 FQNEAQ (reference sequence). CDR3 size: 15 residues. In DNA, the CDR3 is TGTGCCAGCAGCCCTCCGGGAGGGATGTTAAACACCATATATTTT. The encoded protein is CASSPPGGMLNTIYF.

The chain has TRBV12-3 or TRBV12-4 and TRBJ2-1; 9 bases match TRBD2. This CDR3 is built from 16 residues. After removal of 5 bases from V and 4 bases from J, the junction contained 9 bases not matched to a gene. CDR3 in DNA: TGTGCCAGCAGTAGCCGGGCAAGCGGGGGGTACAATGAGCAGTTCTTC. Its protein is CASSSRASGGYNEQFF.

This clone is deemed medium-sized. V usage is TRBV19 and J usage is TRBJ1-6, with D perhaps TRBD1 (6 bases). This CDR3 contains 14 residues. Trimming took off 4 bases at V and 7 bases at J, with 11 bases between the two ends. The V gene's germline CDR1 is LNHDA and CDR2 SQIVND (reference sequence). CDR3 region: CASSTGQPNSPLHF. In DNA, the CDR3 is TGTGCCAGTAGTACCGGACAGCCGAATTCACCCCTCCACTTT.

This clone turned up a few times. The gene calls are TRBV6-2 or TRBV6-3 and TRBJ2-3, with 8 bases lining up with TRBD2. The CDR3 contains 13 residues. V was pared by 6 bases and J by 1 base, with 0 bases of the junction left unmatched. In germline, CDR1 is MNHEY, CDR2 SVGEGT. The CDR3 protein is CASRTSGTDTQYF. The CDR3 DNA follows: TGTGCCAGCAGGACTAGCGGCACAGATACGCAGTATTTT.

This clone is judged medium-sized. The chain combines TRBV19 with TRBJ2-4, with 7 bases aligning to TRBD1. The germline gives CDR1 LNHDA, CDR2 SQIVND (reference sequence). CDR3 length: 15 amino acids. V was clipped by 5 bases and J by 2 bases; unmatched bases: 6. The CDR3 region has the DNA TGTGCCAGTAGTCTGCACAGGGGAACCAAAAACATTCAGTACTTC. As protein: CASSLHRGTKNIQYF.

The table lists this clone with many counts. V usage is TRBV3-1 and J usage is TRBJ2-3; 8 bases align to TRBD2. The CDR3 loop spans 15 amino acids. V shed 4 bases, J shed 2 bases, and the junction held 5 bases outside the gene matches. Germline V CDR1 and CDR2: LGHDT, YNNKEL (reference sequence). CDR3 in DNA: TGTGCCAGCAGCCCAACTAGCGGATCCACAGATACGCAGTATTTT. It specifies CASSPTSGSTDTQYF.

The rearrangement links TRBV20-1 to TRBJ2-7, with TRBD1 as a possible D gene (6 bases). The CDR3 is made up of 13 amino acids. V gave up 0 bases and J gave up 7 bases, with 13 bases separating them. Germline CDR1 is DFQATT and CDR2 is SNEGSKA (reference sequence). The CDR3 loop reads CSARDQQGNEQYF. The CDR3, as DNA: TGCAGTGCTAGAGATCAACAGGGTAATGAGCAGTACTTC.

This chain links TRBV20-1 with TRBJ2-3, with 15 nucleotides matching TRBD2. CDR3 length: 18 amino acids. CDR1 is DFQATT, CDR2 SNEGSKA, per germline (reference sequence). Germline trimming cut 4 bases from V and 8 bases from J; bases unmatched to any gene: 16. The CDR3 region is CSAKPGLAGGRGYGTQYF. The CDR3, as DNA: TGCAGTGCTAAACCGGGACTAGCGGGAGGTCGAGGGTATGGTACGCAGTATTTT.

The chain carries TRBV30 and TRBJ1-5, with D possibly being TRBD1 (5 bases). Trimming removed 4 bases from V and 4 bases from J, with 11 bases in between. The CDR3 has 13 amino acids. CDR1 is GTSNPN, CDR2 SVGIG, per germline (reference sequence). For the CDR3, the DNA is TGTGCCTGGAAGAGTACAGGTAATCAGCCCCAGCATTTT. Its translation: CAWKSTGNQPQHF.